Following are 11 T cell receptor beta chains from one sample sequenced in a study of blood T cell repertoires in COVID-19. Measured with immunoSEQ multiplex PCR; TCRdb has only the in-frame clones, and not every one. The sample has 130,000 or so clones, more than 85% seen once; the top ten hold roughly 18%. Sequenced sample: peripheral blood. The receptor source for this set is a man between 45 and 60 years old with active or convalescent COVID-19.

The genes are TRBV10-2 and TRBJ2-7; 12 positions agree with TRBD2. The CDR3 has 14 amino acids. The V segment lost 7 bases and the J segment 2 bases; nucleotides outside the gene matches: 3. In germline, CDR1 is WSHSY, CDR2 SAAADI. The DNA for the CDR3 is TGCGCCAGCAACCTAGCGGGGGGGCCCTACGAGCAGTACTTC. This encodes CASNLAGGPYEQYF.

V gene TRBV11-2 combines with J gene TRBJ1-4; D ambiguous. Germline V gene data show CDR1 as SGHAT and CDR2 as FQNNGV. The CDR3 length is 15 residues. The V end lost 3 bases, the J end lost 2 bases, and 10 bases lay between the germline ends. CDR3 sequence: CASSLSDFTNEKLFF. The CDR3 DNA follows: TGTGCCAGCAGCTTGTCAGACTTTACTAATGAAAAACTGTTTTTT.

The chain employs TRBV19 and TRBJ2-3, with 9 bases aligning to TRBD2. The CDR3 consists of 15 residues. The J segment lost 2 bases and the V segment lost 6 bases, leaving 6 bases of the junction unmatched. Germline V gene data show CDR1 as LNHDA and CDR2 as SQIVND (reference sequence). Here the CDR3 DNA reads TGTGCCAGTAGGTTCGGCGGGAGGGCCACAGATACGCAGTATTTT. This codes for CASRFGGRATDTQYF.

This sequence joins TRBV4-3 and TRBJ1-6; no definite D call. In germline, CDR1 is LGHNA, CDR2 YSLEER. Deletions cut 1 base from V and 9 bases from J, with 13 bases between. CDR3 size: 15 residues. For the CDR3, the DNA is TGCGCCAGCAGCCAAGGGTTCACAGTTAGTTCACCCCTCCACTTT. It codes for CASSQGFTVSSPLHF.

The rearrangement joins TRBV10-3 to TRBJ2-2, with 12 bases lining up with TRBD2. The V gene's germline CDR1 is ENHRY and CDR2 SYGVKD. This CDR3 has 17 residues. J gave up 0 bases and V 7 bases, and 6 bases lay outside the gene matches. The CDR3 here is CAITASGGGTNTGELFF. The DNA for the CDR3 is TGTGCCATCACGGCTAGCGGGGGGGGAACGAACACCGGGGAGCTGTTTTTT.

This CDR3 is CASNGRGAMASTQYF. CDR3 nucleotide sequence: TGTGCCAGTAATGGGCGGGGGGCGATGGCATCGACCCAGTACTTC. The rearrangement uses TRBV19 and TRBJ2-5, with 8 bases that match TRBD2. Germline V gene sequence: CDR1 LNHDA, CDR2 SQIVND (reference sequence). The length of the CDR3 is 15 residues. The V and J ends lost 7 bases and 7 bases, in that order; junction bases with no gene match: 14.

The chain links TRBV20-1 to TRBJ2-7; tentative D call: TRBD1 (6 bases). Between the trimmed V and J ends, which lost 7 bases and 2 bases, there was a span of 9 bases. The CDR3 covers 11 residues. Germline V gene sequence: CDR1 DFQATT, CDR2 SNEGSKA (reference sequence). The CDR3 loop reads CSVRDTYEQYF. Here the CDR3 DNA reads TGCAGTGTTCGGGACACCTACGAGCAGTACTTC.

This clone was counted a few times. This chain connects TRBV18 to TRBJ1-5; 10 positions agree with TRBD1. CDR3 size: 17 residues. V lost 1 base, J lost 7 bases, and 10 bases stayed unmatched. From germline, CDR1 is KGHSH and CDR2 LQKENI. The CDR3 DNA reads as TGTGCCAGCTCACCACAAACTGTCGGGACAGGGGAACAGCCCCAGCATTTT. Protein product: CASSPQTVGTGEQPQHF.

V usage is TRBV5-1 and J usage is TRBJ1-1; 7 bases fit TRBD1. The V segment lost 4 bases and the J segment 2 bases; nucleotides outside the gene matches: 8. The CDR3 totals 15 residues. Germline V gene data show CDR1 as SGHRS and CDR2 as YFSETQ. DNA of the CDR3: TGCGCCAGCAGCACCTCCGGGACAGCAAACACTGAAGCTTTCTTT. Translation: CASSTSGTANTEAFF.

J is TRBJ2-3 and V is TRBV3-1 (or the pseudogene TRBV3-2); 14 bases agree with TRBD2. After removal of 4 bases from V and 6 bases from J, the junction contained 6 bases not matched to a gene. The CDR3 extends over 16 amino acids. CDR1 and CDR2 from the germline V gene are LGHDT and YNNKEL (reference sequence). For the CDR3, the DNA is TGTGCCAGCAGCCCGACTAGCGGGAGGGCCAGGGATACGCAGTATTTT. The encoded protein is CASSPTSGRARDTQYF.

The rearrangement links TRBV5-1 to TRBJ2-7; 10 nucleotides match TRBD1. CDR3 length: 16 amino acids. Germline V gene lookup returns CDR1 SGHRS and CDR2 YFSETQ. V lost 2 bases to trimming and J lost 0 bases; unmatched junction nucleotides: 5. This CDR3 reads CASSFGGQGLSYEQYF. The CDR3 region has the DNA TGCGCCAGCAGCTTCGGGGGACAGGGGCTCTCCTACGAGCAGTACTTC.